These 29 T cell receptor beta chains were all obtained from the same sample, sequenced in a study of blood T cell repertoires in COVID-19. Data came from immunoSEQ multiplex PCR; TCRdb stores just in-frame clones and leaves some out. The data hold under 250,000 clones, with around four fifths observed a single time. The sample comprised PBMCs or T cells enriched from blood (not recorded which). All receptors derive from a woman aged 40 to 50 who had been exposed to COVID-19.

This rearrangement joins TRBV6-5 to TRBJ1-5; no clear D. Germline assignment: CDR1 MNHEY and CDR2 SVGAGI. Deletions cut 6 bases from V and 7 bases from J, with 19 bases between. The CDR3 is made up of 15 amino acids. The chain's CDR3 is CASSQIGVVGQPQHF. CDR3 DNA sequence: TGTGCCAGCAGCCAAATCGGGGTGGTCGGGCAGCCCCAGCATTTT.

V usage is TRBV7-2 and J usage is TRBJ2-7, with 10 bases identical to TRBD1. After removal of 6 bases from V and 6 bases from J, the junction contained 8 bases not matched to a gene. Germline CDR1 is SGHTA and CDR2 is FQGNSA. The CDR3 runs to 14 residues. This CDR3 is CASSPGQGLGEQYF. In nucleotides, the CDR3 is TGTGCCAGCAGTCCGGGACAGGGGCTGGGCGAGCAGTACTTC. Drawing the rest from reference TRBV7-2 and TRBJ2-7, the complete variable domain is GAGVSQSPSNKVTEKGKDVELRCDPISGHTALYWYRQSLGQGLEFLIYFQGNSAPDKSGLPSDRFSAERTGGSVSTLTIQRTQQEDSAVYLCASSPGQGLGEQYFGPGTRLTVT.

This clone turned up a few times. The chain employs TRBV19 and TRBJ2-7; a possible D gene is TRBD1 (6 bases). The germline V gene has CDR1 LNHDA and CDR2 SQIVND (reference sequence). The ends were cut back, 3 bases at V and 6 bases at J, with 18 bases in the middle. CDR3 size: 15 residues. DNA of the CDR3: TGTGCCAGTAGTATGCGTGGCAGGGGAACTCCCGAGCAGTACTTC. It encodes CASSMRGRGTPEQYF.

The chain has TRBV28 and TRBJ2-5; TRBD2 matches at 7 bases. The CDR3 runs 14 residues. Germline loops: CDR1 MDHEN, CDR2 SYDVKM. The J segment lost 6 bases and the V segment lost 7 bases, leaving 11 bases of the junction unmatched. This chain's CDR3 is CASIPGGTLQTQYF. DNA for the CDR3: TGTGCCAGCATCCCGGGGGGAACCCTACAGACCCAGTACTTC.

This chain connects TRBV19 to TRBJ1-5; 8 nucleotides line up with TRBD1. V was clipped by 5 bases and J by 1 base; unmatched bases: 1. This CDR3 is built from 14 residues. Germline loops: CDR1 LNHDA, CDR2 SQIVND (reference sequence). The CDR3 bases are TGTGCCAGTAGTCACAGGGGGAGCAATCAGCCCCAGCATTTT. It yields the protein CASSHRGSNQPQHF.

The V gene is TRBV6-2 or TRBV6-3, the J gene TRBJ2-7; 7 nucleotides line up with TRBD1. Per the germline V gene, CDR1 is MNHEY and CDR2 is SVGEGT. J was trimmed by 4 bases and V by 0 bases; bases with no gene match: 6. The length of the CDR3 is 15 residues. The CDR3 sequence is CASSYSPGQTYEQYF. The CDR3, as DNA: TGTGCCAGCAGTTACTCGCCGGGACAGACATACGAGCAGTACTTC.

The chain recombines TRBV11-3 with TRBJ1-1, with D possibly TRBD1 on 6 matching bases. V was cut by 5 bases and J by 0 bases, with 19 bases left in between. Germline CDR1 and CDR2: SGHNT and YENEEA. CDR3 length: 17 residues. As DNA, the CDR3 is TGTGCCAGCAGCCTTCACGGACCTGGGGACATGAACACTGAAGCTTTCTTT. Encoded protein: CASSLHGPGDMNTEAFF.

This clone showed up just a few times. This chain links TRBV4-2 with TRBJ2-1; 11 bases map to TRBD2. The germline gives CDR1 LGHNA, CDR2 YNFKEQ. This CDR3 region has 16 residues. V trimming: 3 bases; J trimming: 6 bases; junction bases outside the gene matches: 7. CDR3: CASSQHTSGGGNEQFF. As DNA, the CDR3 is TGTGCCAGCAGCCAGCATACTAGCGGGGGAGGCAATGAGCAGTTCTTC.

CDR3 DNA: TGTGCCACCCTCGGACAGGGAGGGAGAAACTATGGCTACACCTTC. It translates to CATLGQGGRNYGYTF. This chain joins TRBV24-1 and TRBJ1-2; 8 bases are shared with TRBD1. The length of the CDR3 is 15 residues. Germline CDR1 and CDR2: KGHDR and SFDVKD. V lost 9 bases to trimming and J lost 2 bases; unmatched junction nucleotides: 10.

The chain carries TRBV13 and TRBJ2-4; D is unresolved. The CDR3 runs 13 residues. The ends were cut back, 2 bases at V and 0 bases at J, with 2 bases in the middle. Germline V gives CDR1 PRHDT, CDR2 FYEKMQ (reference sequence). Written as DNA, the CDR3 is TGTGCCAGCAGCTTACGAGCCAAAAACATTCAGTACTTC. Amino acid sequence: CASSLRAKNIQYF.

The rearrangement uses TRBV29-1 and TRBJ1-4, with a possible D match to TRBD1 (5 bases). The germline V and J ends were trimmed by 1 base and 10 bases, with 10 bases remaining between them. Germline V CDR1 and CDR2: SQVTM, ANQGSEA. The CDR3 covers 12 residues. CDR3: CSVEGQGGKLFF. Here the CDR3 DNA reads TGCAGCGTTGAAGGTCAGGGTGGAAAACTGTTTTTT.

The genes are TRBV5-6 and TRBJ1-2; 7 bases align to TRBD1. Germline V lookup: CDR1 SGHDT, CDR2 YYEEEE. CDR3 length: 16 amino acids. The V segment lost 4 bases and the J segment 1 base; nucleotides outside the gene matches: 10. The CDR3 coding sequence is TGTGCCAGCAGCCGAGGAGGAGGGGGCGGTAACTATGGCTACACCTTC. Its protein is CASSRGGGGGNYGYTF.

The chain employs TRBV6-4 and TRBJ2-7; D not certain. Germline values: CDR1 MRHNA, CDR2 SNTAGT. The CDR3 is made up of 12 amino acids. V was clipped by 4 bases and J by 3 bases, with 7 bases between them. CDR3 nucleotide sequence: TGTGCCAGCAGTGCCGGTCTCTACGAGCAGTACTTC. Translating it yields CASSAGLYEQYF.

The genes are TRBV5-1 and TRBJ2-3; weak D call: TRBD1 (6 bases). Germline V gene lookup returns CDR1 SGHRS and CDR2 YFSETQ. This CDR3 has 15 amino acids. Between the trimmed V and J ends, which lost 4 bases and 1 base, there was a span of 13 bases. In nucleotides, the CDR3 is TGCGCCAGCAGCATCCGGGACACCCGCACAGATACGCAGTATTTT. This gives the protein CASSIRDTRTDTQYF.

This chain connects TRBV19 to TRBJ2-3; 9 nucleotides align to TRBD1. The CDR3 sequence is 14 residues long. The germline V gene encodes CDR1 LNHDA and CDR2 SQIVND (reference sequence). V lost 5 bases to trimming and J lost 3 bases; unmatched junction nucleotides: 3. DNA for the CDR3: TGTGCCAGTAGTTTCGGACAGGGGACAGATACGCAGTATTTT. Residues: CASSFGQGTDTQYF. The whole variable domain, filled in from reference TRBV19 and TRBJ2-3, reads DGGITQSPKYLFRKEGQNVTLSCEQNLNHDAMYWYRQDPGQGLRLIYYSQIVNDFQKGDIAEGYSVSREKKESFPLTVTSAQKNPTAFYLCASSFGQGTDTQYFGPGTRLTVL.

This clone occurred a few times. The rearrangement links TRBV5-1 to TRBJ1-2; TRBD1 aligns across 7 bases. This CDR3 has 14 amino acids. The germline V gene has CDR1 SGHRS and CDR2 YFSETQ. The V segment lost 4 bases and the J segment 6 bases; nucleotides outside the gene matches: 9. The CDR3 loop reads CASSPRDSGDGYTF. DNA for the CDR3: TGCGCCAGCAGCCCGAGGGACAGCGGTGATGGCTACACCTTC.

The chain links TRBV2 to TRBJ2-7; TRBD1 agrees at 9 bases. This CDR3 contains 14 residues. The germline V gene encodes CDR1 SNHLY and CDR2 FYNNEI. V lost 8 bases to trimming and J lost 5 bases; unmatched junction nucleotides: 10. The CDR3 is CASGKGQGVHEQYF. The CDR3 DNA reads TGTGCCAGCGGTAAGGGACAGGGTGTTCACGAGCAGTACTTC.

The chain employs TRBV6-2 or TRBV6-3 and TRBJ2-3; 10 positions match TRBD2. V dropped 6 bases and J dropped 0; count of bases not matched to a gene: 15. CDR3 length equals 19 residues. Germline V gene sequence: CDR1 MNHEY, CDR2 SVGEGT. The CDR3 coding sequence is TGTGCCAGCAGCCTCTCGTCTAGCGGGGGTAAGGCTAGCACAGATACGCAGTATTTT. Translating it yields CASSLSSSGGKASTDTQYF.

This rearrangement joins TRBV12-5 to TRBJ2-7; TRBD1 aligns across 8 bases. The CDR3 totals 16 residues. V lost 1 base to trimming and J lost 0 bases; unmatched junction nucleotides: 5. Germline CDR1 and CDR2: LGHNT and FRNRAP. The CDR3: CASGLGGQDNSYEQYF. The CDR3 DNA reads TGTGCTAGTGGTTTGGGGGGACAGGATAACTCCTACGAGCAGTACTTC.

This chain joins TRBV18 and TRBJ1-3, with 8 bases fitting TRBD1. The CDR3 has 15 amino acids. The V gene end was trimmed by 4 bases and the J gene end by 0 bases; junction bases not matched to a gene: 2. CDR1 is KGHSH and CDR2 is LQKENI in the germline V gene. CDR3 sequence: CASSRGQGSGNTIYF. The CDR3 bases are TGTGCCAGCTCACGTGGACAGGGCTCTGGAAACACCATATATTTT. The whole variable domain, filled in from reference TRBV18 and TRBJ1-3, reads NAGVMQNPRHLVRRRGQEARLRCSPMKGHSHVYWYRQLPEEGLKFMVYLQKENIIDESGMPKERFSAEFPKEGPSILRIQQVVRGDSAAYFCASSRGQGSGNTIYFGEGSWLTVV.

This chain uses TRBV27 with TRBJ1-5, with TRBD1 identical over 7 bases. The germline CDR1 and CDR2 sequences are MNHEY and SMNVEV (reference sequence). The trim removed 5 bases at V and 1 base at J, leaving 2 bases unmatched. The CDR3 is made up of 14 amino acids. In nucleotides, the CDR3 is TGTGCCAGCAGTGGGGACAGAAGCAATCAGCCCCAGCATTTT. Amino acid sequence: CASSGDRSNQPQHF.

The rearrangement joins TRBV12-3 or TRBV12-4 to TRBJ1-2; D call uncertain. CDR3 length: 11 residues. Trimming left V 3 bases short and J 4 bases short, with 3 bases between. The CDR3 sequence: CASSFLYGYTF. In nucleotides, the CDR3 is TGTGCCAGCAGTTTTCTCTATGGCTACACCTTC.

CDR3 protein: CASSSGSNQPQHF. DNA of the CDR3: TGTGCCAGCAGCTCGGGTAGCAATCAGCCCCAGCATTTT. V and J are TRBV7-2 and TRBJ1-5; D unresolved. Germline loops: CDR1 SGHTA, CDR2 FQGNSA. V lost 4 bases and J lost 0, with 4 bases in between. The CDR3 length is 13 residues.

The chain uses TRBV7-3 and TRBJ2-1, with D perhaps matching TRBD2 (6 bases). The CDR3 consists of 14 residues. V was cut by 5 bases and J by 5 bases, with 13 bases left in between. Germline V gives CDR1 SGHTA, CDR2 FQGTGA. For the CDR3, the DNA is TGTGCCAGCAGCCGGGGGTTGAGGGACAATGAGCAGTTCTTC. This sequence encodes CASSRGLRDNEQFF.

This chain connects TRBV9 to TRBJ2-2; 12 bases line up with TRBD1. V gave up 7 bases and J gave up 4 bases; unmatched junction bases: 5. CDR1 SGDLS and CDR2 YYNGEE come from the germline V gene. This CDR3 has 15 amino acids. CDR3 in amino acids: CASGDRGRGTGELFF. The DNA for the CDR3 is TGTGCCAGCGGGGACAGGGGGCGAGGCACCGGGGAGCTGTTTTTT.

The chain carries TRBV5-1 and TRBJ1-5; D unresolved. The V end was cut by 5 bases, the J end by 1 base, with 13 bases between. CDR3 length: 15 amino acids. Germline CDR1 is SGHRS and CDR2 is YFSETQ. CDR3 region: CASRREPASNQPQHF. The CDR3 nucleotides read TGCGCCAGCAGAAGGGAGCCAGCAAGCAATCAGCCCCAGCATTTT. The full variable domain, its missing parts supplied by reference TRBV5-1 and TRBJ1-5, is KAGVTQTPRYLIKTRGQQVTLSCSPISGHRSVSWYQQTPGQGLQFLFEYFSETQRNKGNFPGRFSGRQFSNSRSEMNVSTLELGDSALYLCASRREPASNQPQHFGDGTRLSIL.

The genes are TRBV6-5 and TRBJ1-1, with 7 bases matching TRBD1. CDR1 is MNHEY and CDR2 is SVGAGI in the germline V gene. V dropped 6 bases and J dropped 2; count of bases not matched to a gene: 6. The CDR3 consists of 14 residues. CDR3: CASRDRPTNTEAFF. For the CDR3, the DNA is TGTGCCAGCAGGGACAGGCCAACCAACACTGAAGCTTTCTTT.

CDR3 sequence reads: CASSLLGLAPEDTQYF. In DNA, the CDR3 is TGCGCCAGCAGCTTGCTCGGACTAGCGCCTGAAGATACGCAGTATTTT. V and J are TRBV5-1 and TRBJ2-3; the match to TRBD2 covers 9 bases. The V and J ends lost 1 base and 5 bases, in that order; junction bases with no gene match: 8. Germline V CDR1 and CDR2: SGHRS, YFSETQ. The CDR3 loop spans 16 amino acids.

The chain has TRBV28 and TRBJ1-6, with no clear D. This CDR3 has 15 amino acids. Trimming removed 2 bases from V and 7 bases from J, with 12 bases in between. Germline V gene sequence: CDR1 MDHEN, CDR2 SYDVKM. This CDR3 reads CASSLMFSGNSPLHF. The CDR3 DNA reads TGTGCCAGCAGTTTAATGTTTTCGGGGAATTCACCCCTCCACTTT.